This T cell receptor beta chain was documented in a study of vaccination effects on CD4 cells after COVID-19 (dated 2022 in TCRdb). Looking at the study overall: The ViraFEST assay stimulated PBMC with viral peptide pools and then used TCR sequencing to identify antigen-specific CD4+ T cell clonotypes by expansion. The full study included 9 to 10 COVID-19 convalescent patients and several SARS-CoV-2-naive healthy vaccine recipients. Cultures from other donors in the study were sequenced using the Oncomine TCR Beta short-read assay on an Illumina iSeq 100. Each well held more than 1.5 million PBMC cultured in IMDM containing roughly 5.1% human AB serum, 8 to 10 IU/ml IL-2 and gentamicin, along with roughly 10 ug/ml peptides. In both COVID-19 convalescent patients and infection-naive vaccine recipients, the study compared SARS-CoV-2 spike-specific CD4+ TCR repertoires from before mRNA vaccination with those from after it. Each participant received two doses of an mRNA SARS-CoV-2 vaccine, either BNT162b2 or mRNA-1273. What the study reported, not specific to this receptor: Only a small number of convalescent patients were included, and no early post-infection timepoints were available, which limited the study. In healthy vaccine recipients, vaccine-induced clones were almost all SARS-CoV-2 mono-reactive, with only 1 of 255 being cross-reactive with common cold coronaviruses. Clones induced by infection and clones induced by vaccination both contracted markedly at late timepoints after vaccination, which fits with T cell responses waning over time.

After about 10 days of culture, CD4+ T cells were isolated with the EasySep CD4+ T cell isolation kit. Negative nucleocapsid antibody results before and after vaccination confirmed that the healthy vaccine recipients had no prior SARS-CoV-2 infection. On days 3 and 7, half of the culture medium was replaced with fresh IL-2-containing medium. Each peptide stimulation condition was cultured in triplicate wells unless otherwise noted. PBMC were separated from whole blood using Ficoll-Paque Plus gradient centrifugation and were then either cryopreserved at -140C or used fresh. The QIAamp micro DNA kit was used to extract genomic DNA from the cultured CD4+ T cells. Library preparation was by the immunoSEQ multiplex PCR assay. TCR beta CDR3 sequencing was performed on DNA from the cultured, isolated CD4+ T cells. The authors processed their data as follows. The analysis removed non-productive TCR sequences, trimmed reads to the CDR3 region, and retained only CDR3s that were 7 or more amino acids long. The MANAFEST web app was used to identify antigen-specific clonotypes by comparing expansion in peptide wells with expansion in reference cultures. To be called positive, a clone needed expansion at FDR<0.05 compared with the reference and with all other wells, an odds ratio greater than 5, and a frequency greater than 0.1% in two replicate wells. Cross-reactive clonotypes were defined as significantly expanded in SARS-CoV-2 spike wells and in at least one common cold coronavirus spike condition. Levenshtein distance calculated with the stringdist R package was used to assess CDR3 similarity, and unrooted trees were constructed with ape in R 3.6.1. What TCRdb holds here is the immuneACCESS table cut down to in-frame rearrangements. Part of the clones is not present; checked against another copy, under half of the missing clones reflect an unresolved V gene, and the others are unexplained. The V and J calls and the clone size are those of that table, but D and trimming were determined from the DNA. The sample table holds approximately 31,000 clones, of which around two thirds were seen once. 3.8% of the sample rests with the top ten.

To note about this clone: Its recognized antigen is unknown. Base qualities were left out, and no much larger clone turns up one base away.

Here the sequenced sample was CD4+ T cells from PBMCs cultured without peptide, taken before COVID-19 vaccination. The sequence was collected from a human donor who received a COVID-19 vaccine.

The CDR3 sequence is CASSLETEYNEKLFF. The DNA sequence follows: TGTGCCAGCAGCTTAGAAACGGAGTACAATGAAAAACTGTTTTTT. The chain is assembled from TRBV7-9 and TRBJ1-4, with an unclear D gene assignment. The germline V gene (reference sequence) yields SEHNR for CDR1 and FQNEAQ for CDR2. V is shortened by 1 base, J by 5 bases, and the region joining them spans 11 bases. Spanning cysteine to phenylalanine, the CDR3 consists of 15 amino acids. The sequence is cut down to CDR3 DNA, 45 bases in frame from base 1.